What follows are 3 T cell receptor beta chains derived from one specimen sequenced in a study of CD8 T cells in ankylosing spondylitis. MiXCR, run by TCRdb on the 5' RACE reads, gives a single entry per CDR3 protein. Of roughly 250,000 distinct CDR3 sequences listed, less than 10% are singletons. Material: blood, either unsorted or a sorted T cell fraction (not recorded which). These receptors were taken from a male donor with ankylosing spondylitis or in good health (not recorded which).

This clonotype was found many times. The rearrangement links TRBV29-1 to TRBJ2-6, with a weak D call TRBD1 (5 bases). The CDR3 spans 12 residues. V dropped 2 bases and J dropped 13 bases, with 12 bases sitting between them. CDR1 SQVTM and CDR2 ANQGSEA come from the germline V gene. The CDR3 protein is CSVEQGNQVLTF. DNA of the CDR3: TGCAGCGTTGAACAGGGAAATCAAGTCCTGACTTTC.

The chain is built from TRBV27 and TRBJ2-6, with TRBD1 matching 8 bases. The CDR3 length is 18 residues. CDR1 is MNHEY and CDR2 is SMNVEV in the germline V gene (reference sequence). V was clipped by 4 bases and J by 0 bases; unmatched bases: 8. CDR3 sequence reads: CASSSARQGLSGANVLTF. The CDR3 region has the DNA TGTGCCAGCAGTTCGGCGAGACAGGGGCTCTCTGGGGCCAACGTCCTGACTTTC. Based on the CDR3 plus reference TRBV27 and TRBJ2-6, the full variable domain is EAQVTQNPRYLITVTGKKLTVTCSQNMNHEYMSWYRQDPGLGLRQIYYSMNVEVTDKGDVPEGYKVSRKEKRNFPLILESPSPNQTSLYFCASSSARQGLSGANVLTFGAGSRLTVL.

The table lists this clonotype with a few counts. V and J are TRBV27 and TRBJ1-6, with 8 bases matching TRBD1. The germline gives CDR1 MNHEY, CDR2 SMNVEV (reference sequence). CDR3 length: 15 residues. V shed 6 bases and J 8 bases; nucleotides not matched to a gene: 9. Written as DNA, the CDR3 is TGTGCCAGCAGGCGCATACAGGGGGTTGATTCACCCCTCCACTTT. Translation: CASRRIQGVDSPLHF.